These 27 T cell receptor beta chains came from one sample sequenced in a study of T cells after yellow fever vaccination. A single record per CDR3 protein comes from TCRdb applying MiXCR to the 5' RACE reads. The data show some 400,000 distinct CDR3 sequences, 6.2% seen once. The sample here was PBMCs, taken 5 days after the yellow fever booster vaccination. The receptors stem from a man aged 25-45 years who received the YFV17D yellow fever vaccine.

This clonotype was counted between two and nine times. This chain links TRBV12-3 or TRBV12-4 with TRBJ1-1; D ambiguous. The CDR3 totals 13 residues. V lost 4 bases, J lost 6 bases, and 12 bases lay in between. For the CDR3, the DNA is TGTGCCAGCAGTTCGATTGGTGGGGCTGAAGCTTTCTTT. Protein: CASSSIGGAEAFF.

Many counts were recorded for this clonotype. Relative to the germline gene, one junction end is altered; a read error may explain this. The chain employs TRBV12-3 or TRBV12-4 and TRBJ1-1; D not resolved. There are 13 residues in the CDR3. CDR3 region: CASSLGLNTEAFF. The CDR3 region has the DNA TGTGCCAGCAGCTTAGGCCTGAACACTGAAGCTTTCTTT.

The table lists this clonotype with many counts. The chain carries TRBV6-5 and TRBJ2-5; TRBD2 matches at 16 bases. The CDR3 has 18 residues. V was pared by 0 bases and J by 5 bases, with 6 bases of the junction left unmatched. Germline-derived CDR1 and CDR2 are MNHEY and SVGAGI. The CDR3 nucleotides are TGTGCCAGCAGTTACTCCGGACCGGGACTAGCGGGGGGGGAGACCCAGTACTTC. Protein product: CASSYSGPGLAGGETQYF.

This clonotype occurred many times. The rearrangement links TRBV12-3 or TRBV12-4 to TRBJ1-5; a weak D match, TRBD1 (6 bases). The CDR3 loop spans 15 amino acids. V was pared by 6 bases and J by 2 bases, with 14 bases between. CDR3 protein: CASRPGQQGNQPQHF. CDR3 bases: TGTGCCAGCAGGCCCGGACAGCAAGGCAATCAGCCCCAGCATTTT.

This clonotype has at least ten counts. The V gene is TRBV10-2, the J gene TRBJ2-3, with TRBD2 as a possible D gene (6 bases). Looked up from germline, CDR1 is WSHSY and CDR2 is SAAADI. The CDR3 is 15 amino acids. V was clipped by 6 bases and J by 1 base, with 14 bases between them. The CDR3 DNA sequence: TGCGCCAGCAGCGGCGGGACGGGAGGCACAGATACGCAGTATTTT. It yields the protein CASSGGTGGTDTQYF.

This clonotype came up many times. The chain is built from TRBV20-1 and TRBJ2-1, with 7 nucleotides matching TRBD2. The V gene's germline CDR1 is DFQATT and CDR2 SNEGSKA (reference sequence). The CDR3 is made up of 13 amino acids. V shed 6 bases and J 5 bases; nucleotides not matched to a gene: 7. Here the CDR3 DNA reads TGCAGTGCCGAATTAGCGGGCCACAATGAGCAGTTCTTC. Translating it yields CSAELAGHNEQFF.

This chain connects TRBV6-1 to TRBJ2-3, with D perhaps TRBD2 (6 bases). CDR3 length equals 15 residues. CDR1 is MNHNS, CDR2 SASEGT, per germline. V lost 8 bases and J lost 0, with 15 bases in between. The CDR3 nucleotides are TGTGCCAGCTGCCGGGCGGGGTCTAGCACAGATACGCAGTATTTT. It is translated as CASCRAGSSTDTQYF.

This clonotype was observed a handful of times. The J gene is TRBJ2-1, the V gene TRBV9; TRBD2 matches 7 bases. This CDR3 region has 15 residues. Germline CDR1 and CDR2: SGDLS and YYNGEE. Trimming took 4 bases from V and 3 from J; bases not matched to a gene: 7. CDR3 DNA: TGTGCCAGCAGCCAGGAGGGAGGGAACTACAATGAGCAGTTCTTC. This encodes CASSQEGGNYNEQFF.

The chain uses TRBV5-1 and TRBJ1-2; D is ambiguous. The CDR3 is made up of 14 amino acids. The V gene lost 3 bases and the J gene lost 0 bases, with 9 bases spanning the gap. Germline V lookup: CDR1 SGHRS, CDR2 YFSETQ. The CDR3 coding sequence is TGCGCCAGCAGCTCGGCAACAGCTAACTATGGCTACACCTTC. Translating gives CASSSATANYGYTF.

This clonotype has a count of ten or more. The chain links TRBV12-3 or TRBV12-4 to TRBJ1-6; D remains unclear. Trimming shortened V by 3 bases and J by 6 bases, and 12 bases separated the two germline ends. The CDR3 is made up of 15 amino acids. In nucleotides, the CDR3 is TGTGCCAGCAGTTTGATCCCCGACGCTAATTCACCCCTCCACTTT. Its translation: CASSLIPDANSPLHF.

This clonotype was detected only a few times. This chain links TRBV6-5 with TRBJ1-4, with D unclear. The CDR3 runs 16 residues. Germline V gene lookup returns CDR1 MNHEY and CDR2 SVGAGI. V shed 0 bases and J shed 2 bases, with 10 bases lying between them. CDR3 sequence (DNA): TGTGCCAGCAGTTACTCGACGGGGTTGACTAATGAAAAACTGTTTTTT. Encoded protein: CASSYSTGLTNEKLFF.

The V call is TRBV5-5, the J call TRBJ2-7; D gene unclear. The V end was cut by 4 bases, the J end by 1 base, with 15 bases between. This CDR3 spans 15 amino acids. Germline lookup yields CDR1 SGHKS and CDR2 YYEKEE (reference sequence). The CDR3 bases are TGTGCCAGCAGCGCCGCCGCGACATCGTCCTACGAGCAGTACTTC. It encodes CASSAAATSSYEQYF.

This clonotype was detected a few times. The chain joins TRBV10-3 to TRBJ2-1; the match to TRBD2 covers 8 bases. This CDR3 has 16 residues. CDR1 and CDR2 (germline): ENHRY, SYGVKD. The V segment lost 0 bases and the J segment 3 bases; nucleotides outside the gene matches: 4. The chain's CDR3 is CAISESMAGGYNEQFF. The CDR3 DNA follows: TGTGCCATCAGTGAGTCAATGGCGGGAGGCTACAATGAGCAGTTCTTC.

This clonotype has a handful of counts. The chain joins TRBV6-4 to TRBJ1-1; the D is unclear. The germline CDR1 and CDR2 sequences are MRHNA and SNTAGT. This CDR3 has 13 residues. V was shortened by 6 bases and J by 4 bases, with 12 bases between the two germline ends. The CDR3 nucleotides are TGTGCCAGCAGCTCTCAGGATGGCACTGAAGCTTTCTTT. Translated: CASSSQDGTEAFF.

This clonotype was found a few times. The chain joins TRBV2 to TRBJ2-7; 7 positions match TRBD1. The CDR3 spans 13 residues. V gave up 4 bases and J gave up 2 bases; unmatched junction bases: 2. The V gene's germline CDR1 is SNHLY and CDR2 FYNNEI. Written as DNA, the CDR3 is TGTGCCAGCAGTGGGACAGGTCCCTACGAGCAGTACTTC. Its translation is CASSGTGPYEQYF.

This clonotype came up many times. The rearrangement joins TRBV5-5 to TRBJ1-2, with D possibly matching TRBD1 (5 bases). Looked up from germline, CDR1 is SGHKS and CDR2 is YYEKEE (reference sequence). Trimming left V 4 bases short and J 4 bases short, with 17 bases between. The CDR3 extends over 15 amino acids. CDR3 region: CASSPQVAGAYGYTF. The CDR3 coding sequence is TGTGCCAGCAGCCCACAGGTGGCAGGCGCCTATGGCTACACCTTC.

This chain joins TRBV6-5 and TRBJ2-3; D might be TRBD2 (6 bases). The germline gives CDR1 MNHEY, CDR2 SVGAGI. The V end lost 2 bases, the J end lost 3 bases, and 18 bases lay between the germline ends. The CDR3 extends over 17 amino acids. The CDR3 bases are TGTGCCAGCAGTTACCGGGGCTACGGGAGAGAAACAGATACGCAGTATTTT. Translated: CASSYRGYGRETDTQYF.

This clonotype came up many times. The CDR3 DNA reads TGTGCCAGCAGTTTAGGGGCCGAGCAGTTCTTC. Its protein is CASSLGAEQFF. This chain connects TRBV12-3 or TRBV12-4 to TRBJ2-1; no firm D call. The V and J ends lost 1 base and 10 bases respectively, with 5 bases between them. The CDR3 has 11 residues.

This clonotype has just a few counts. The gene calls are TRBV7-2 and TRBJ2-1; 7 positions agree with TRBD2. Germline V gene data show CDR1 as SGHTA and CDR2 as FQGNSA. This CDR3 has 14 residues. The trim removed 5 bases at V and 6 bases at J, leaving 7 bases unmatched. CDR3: CASSPKRDVNEQFF. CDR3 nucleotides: TGTGCCAGCAGCCCTAAGCGGGATGTCAATGAGCAGTTCTTC.

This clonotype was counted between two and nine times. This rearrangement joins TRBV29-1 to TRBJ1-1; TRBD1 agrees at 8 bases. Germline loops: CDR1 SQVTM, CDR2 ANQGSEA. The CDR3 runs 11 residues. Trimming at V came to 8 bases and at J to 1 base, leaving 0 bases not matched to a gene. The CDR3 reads CSTGGNTEAFF. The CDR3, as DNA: TGCAGCACAGGGGGGAACACTGAAGCTTTCTTT.

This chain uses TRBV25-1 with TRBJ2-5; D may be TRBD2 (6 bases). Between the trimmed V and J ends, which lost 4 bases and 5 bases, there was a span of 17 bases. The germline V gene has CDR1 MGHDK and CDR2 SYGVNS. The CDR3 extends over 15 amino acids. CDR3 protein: CASSGSSSVGETQYF. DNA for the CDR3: TGTGCCAGCAGTGGATCCTCTAGCGTGGGCGAGACCCAGTACTTC.

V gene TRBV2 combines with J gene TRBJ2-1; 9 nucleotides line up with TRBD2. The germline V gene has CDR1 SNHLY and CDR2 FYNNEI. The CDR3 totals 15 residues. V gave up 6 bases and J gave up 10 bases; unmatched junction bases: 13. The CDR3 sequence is CASREKTSGHVEQFF. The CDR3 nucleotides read TGTGCCAGCAGGGAAAAGACTAGCGGACACGTGGAGCAGTTCTTC.

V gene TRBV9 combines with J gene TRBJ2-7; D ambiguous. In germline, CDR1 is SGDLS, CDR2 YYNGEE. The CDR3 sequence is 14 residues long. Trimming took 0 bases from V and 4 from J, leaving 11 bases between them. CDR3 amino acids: CASSVGTQNYEQYF. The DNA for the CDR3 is TGTGCCAGCAGCGTAGGCACCCAAAATTACGAGCAGTACTTC.

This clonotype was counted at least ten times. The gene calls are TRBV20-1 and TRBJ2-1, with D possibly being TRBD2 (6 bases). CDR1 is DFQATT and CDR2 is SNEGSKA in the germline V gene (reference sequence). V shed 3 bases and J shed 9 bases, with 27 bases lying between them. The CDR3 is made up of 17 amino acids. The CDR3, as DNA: TGCAGTGCTAGGCGCCCGACAGAGTGGGGGGACGGGAGTGAGCAGTTCTTC. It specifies CSARRPTEWGDGSEQFF.

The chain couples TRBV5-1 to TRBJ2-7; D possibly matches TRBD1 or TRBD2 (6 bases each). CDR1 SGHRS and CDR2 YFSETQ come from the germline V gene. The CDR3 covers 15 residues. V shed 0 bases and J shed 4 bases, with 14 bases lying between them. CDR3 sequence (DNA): TGCGCCAGCAGCTTGGAGGGCCAGGGGACTTACGAGCAGTACTTC. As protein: CASSLEGQGTYEQYF.

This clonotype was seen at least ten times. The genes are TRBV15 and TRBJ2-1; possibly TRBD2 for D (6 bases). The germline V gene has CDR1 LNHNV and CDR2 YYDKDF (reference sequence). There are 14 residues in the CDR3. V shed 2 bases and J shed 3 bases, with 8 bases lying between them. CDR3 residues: CATSRFSGYNEQFF. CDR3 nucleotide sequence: TGTGCCACCAGCAGATTTAGCGGCTACAATGAGCAGTTCTTC.

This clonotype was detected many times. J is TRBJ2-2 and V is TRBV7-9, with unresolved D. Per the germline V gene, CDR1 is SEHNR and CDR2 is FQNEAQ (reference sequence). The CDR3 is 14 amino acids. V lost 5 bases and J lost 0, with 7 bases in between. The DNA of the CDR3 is TGTGCCAGCAGCGTATCCTCGAACACCGGGGAGCTGTTTTTT. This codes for CASSVSSNTGELFF.